The rows below give T cell receptor beta chains drawn from one sample of a study of response to subunit inactivated influenza vaccine. MiXCR, run by TCRdb on the RT-PCR reads, gives a single entry per CDR3 protein. The data contain under 850,000 distinct CDR3 sequences, around 18% of them singletons. The sample here was PBMCs from blood, taken around 5 days after vaccination. These receptors were taken from a man between 45 and 60 years old who received an inactivated influenza vaccine. Each CDR3 is given with its conserved first and last residue. Fields, in order: V gene, D gene, clone size, J gene, CDR3 DNA, CDR3 protein. The D gene is left open where the match is weak. Rows may omit the clone size; those that give it use once, few, many or a size class.

V: TRBV6-1; D: TRBD2; size: few; J: TRBJ2-1; DNA: TGTGCCAGCAGTGCCCCGGGACTAGCGGGAGGGGGTGAGCAGTTCTTC; CDR3: CASSAPGLAGGGEQFF
V: TRBV11-2; D: .; size: few; J: TRBJ1-1; DNA: TGTGCCAGCAGCTTAGTCTCAGGGATTGAAGCTTTCTTT; CDR3: CASSLVSGIEAFF
V: TRBV9; D: .; size: many; J: TRBJ1-1; DNA: TGTGCCAGCAGCGGACATCTGAACACTGAAGCTTTCTTT; CDR3: CASSGHLNTEAFF
V: TRBV19; D: .; size: .; J: TRBJ2-7; DNA: TGTGCCAGTAGTATAGCCGCGGACGTCCCCTACGAGCAGTACTTC; CDR3: CASSIAADVPYEQYF
V: TRBV12-3/TRBV12-4; D: TRBD1; size: .; J: TRBJ2-1; DNA: TGTGCCAGCAGCCAGGACAGGGGGACCCTCAATGAGCAGTTCTTC; CDR3: CASSQDRGTLNEQFF
V: TRBV20-1; D: .; size: few; J: TRBJ2-5; DNA: TGCAGTGAATTGGGCAGAGAGACCCAGTACTTC; CDR3: CSELGRETQYF
V: TRBV10-3; D: TRBD2; size: .; J: TRBJ2-3; DNA: TGTGCCATCAGTGAAGGGGGGGCTAGCGGGAGTCCAGATACGCAGTATTTT; CDR3: CAISEGGASGSPDTQYF
V: TRBV5-1; D: TRBD2; size: many; J: TRBJ2-7; DNA: TGCGCCAGCAGCCGCCTTAGCGGGGGGCCCTACGAGCAGTACTTC; CDR3: CASSRLSGGPYEQYF
V: TRBV5-1; D: .; size: many; J: TRBJ2-2; DNA: TGCGCCAGCAGGGTCAACACCGGGGAGCTGTTTTTT; CDR3: CASRVNTGELFF
V: TRBV20-1; D: .; size: few; J: TRBJ2-1; DNA: TGCAGTGCTAGAGCGGTTGGTGGTATTAGCCGACTGTTGGATGAGCAGTTCTTC; CDR3: CSARAVGGISRLLDEQFF
V: TRBV12-3/TRBV12-4; D: TRBD1; size: few; J: TRBJ2-7; DNA: TGTGCCAGCAGTTTGAACAGGGGGCGTTTGTACGAGCAGTACTTC; CDR3: CASSLNRGRLYEQYF
V: TRBV7-8; D: .; size: .; J: TRBJ2-3; DNA: TGTGCCAGCAGCCCATTCCTCATGGCTACCTCCGCTGGGGATACGCAGTATTTT; CDR3: CASSPFLMATSAGDTQYF
V: TRBV11-2; D: .; size: .; J: TRBJ2-3; DNA: TGTGCCAGCAGCTTAGGAGTTAAGGTGTACACGCAGTATTTT; CDR3: CASSLGVKVYTQYF
V: TRBV15; D: .; size: .; J: TRBJ2-3; DNA: TGTGCCACCAGCAAGCTCTCACAGGGTTCAGATACGCAGTATTTT; CDR3: CATSKLSQGSDTQYF
V: TRBV7-2; D: .; size: .; J: TRBJ2-3; DNA: TGTGCCAGCAGCTTAACACAGAGCACCGGTACGCAGTATTTT; CDR3: CASSLTQSTGTQYF